These T cell receptor beta chains were read from a single sample in a study of T-cell reconstitution after alpha-beta-depleted transplantation in children. TCRdb used MiXCR to reprocess the PCR reads, holding one entry per CDR3 protein. The sample has 500,000 to 600,000 distinct CDR3 sequences, approximately 30% seen once. Sequenced material: PBMCs from the stem cell graft donor, taken from the stem cell graft. The source is a human donor who donated a stem cell graft to a child with aplastic anemia. Each CDR3 is given with its conserved first and last residue. A D gene is named only where the DNA matches it firmly. A row's size may be missing; if present it is once, few, many or a size class.

cdr3_aa: CASSPGLAGPYNEQFF
cdr3_nt: TGTGCCAGCAGCCCAGGTCTAGCGGGCCCATACAATGAGCAGTTCTTC
d_call: TRBD2
v_call: TRBV11-2
clone_size: .
j_call: TRBJ2-1

cdr3_aa: CSARAATGGYNEQFF
cdr3_nt: TGCAGTGCTAGAGCCGCCACGGGAGGGTACAATGAGCAGTTCTTC
d_call: TRBD2
v_call: TRBV20-1
clone_size: .
j_call: TRBJ2-1

cdr3_aa: CASSLEAGGYTGELFF
cdr3_nt: TGTGCCAGCAGCTTGGAAGCGGGAGGATACACCGGGGAGCTGTTTTTT
d_call: TRBD2
v_call: TRBV7-8
clone_size: .
j_call: TRBJ2-2

cdr3_aa: CSVATSGLPFF
cdr3_nt: TGCAGCGTGGCGACTAGCGGTTTACCGTTCTTC
d_call: TRBD2
v_call: TRBV29-1
clone_size: .
j_call: TRBJ2-1

cdr3_aa: CSAPRQGEKLFF
cdr3_nt: TGCAGTGCTCCGCGACAGGGGGAAAAACTGTTTTTT
d_call: TRBD1
v_call: TRBV20-1
clone_size: .
j_call: TRBJ1-4

cdr3_aa: CASSLGGQTSNQPQHF
cdr3_nt: TGTGCCAGCAGCTTGGGGGGACAGACTAGCAATCAGCCCCAGCATTTT
d_call: TRBD1
v_call: TRBV5-5
clone_size: .
j_call: TRBJ1-5

cdr3_aa: CASSLGAHSDEQYF
cdr3_nt: TGCGCCAGCAGCTTGGGGGCCCACAGCGACGAGCAGTACTTC
d_call: .
v_call: TRBV5-1
clone_size: few
j_call: TRBJ2-7

cdr3_aa: CASNSGRTLNGYTF
cdr3_nt: TGTGCCAGCAACTCGGGGCGGACGCTCAATGGCTACACCTTC
d_call: .
v_call: TRBV13
clone_size: once
j_call: TRBJ1-2

cdr3_aa: CASSTARGWETQYF
cdr3_nt: TGTGCCAGCAGTACCGCCCGGGGATGGGAGACCCAGTACTTC
d_call: .
v_call: TRBV6-2/TRBV6-3
clone_size: few
j_call: TRBJ2-5

cdr3_aa: CSATQGAGTEAFF
cdr3_nt: TGCAGTGCTACACAGGGGGCCGGGACTGAAGCTTTCTTT
d_call: TRBD1
v_call: TRBV20-1
clone_size: few
j_call: TRBJ1-1

cdr3_aa: CASSFGGTSRGEQYF
cdr3_nt: TGTGCCAGCAGCTTCGGGGGGACTAGTCGGGGCGAGCAGTACTTC
d_call: TRBD2
v_call: TRBV7-2
clone_size: .
j_call: TRBJ2-7